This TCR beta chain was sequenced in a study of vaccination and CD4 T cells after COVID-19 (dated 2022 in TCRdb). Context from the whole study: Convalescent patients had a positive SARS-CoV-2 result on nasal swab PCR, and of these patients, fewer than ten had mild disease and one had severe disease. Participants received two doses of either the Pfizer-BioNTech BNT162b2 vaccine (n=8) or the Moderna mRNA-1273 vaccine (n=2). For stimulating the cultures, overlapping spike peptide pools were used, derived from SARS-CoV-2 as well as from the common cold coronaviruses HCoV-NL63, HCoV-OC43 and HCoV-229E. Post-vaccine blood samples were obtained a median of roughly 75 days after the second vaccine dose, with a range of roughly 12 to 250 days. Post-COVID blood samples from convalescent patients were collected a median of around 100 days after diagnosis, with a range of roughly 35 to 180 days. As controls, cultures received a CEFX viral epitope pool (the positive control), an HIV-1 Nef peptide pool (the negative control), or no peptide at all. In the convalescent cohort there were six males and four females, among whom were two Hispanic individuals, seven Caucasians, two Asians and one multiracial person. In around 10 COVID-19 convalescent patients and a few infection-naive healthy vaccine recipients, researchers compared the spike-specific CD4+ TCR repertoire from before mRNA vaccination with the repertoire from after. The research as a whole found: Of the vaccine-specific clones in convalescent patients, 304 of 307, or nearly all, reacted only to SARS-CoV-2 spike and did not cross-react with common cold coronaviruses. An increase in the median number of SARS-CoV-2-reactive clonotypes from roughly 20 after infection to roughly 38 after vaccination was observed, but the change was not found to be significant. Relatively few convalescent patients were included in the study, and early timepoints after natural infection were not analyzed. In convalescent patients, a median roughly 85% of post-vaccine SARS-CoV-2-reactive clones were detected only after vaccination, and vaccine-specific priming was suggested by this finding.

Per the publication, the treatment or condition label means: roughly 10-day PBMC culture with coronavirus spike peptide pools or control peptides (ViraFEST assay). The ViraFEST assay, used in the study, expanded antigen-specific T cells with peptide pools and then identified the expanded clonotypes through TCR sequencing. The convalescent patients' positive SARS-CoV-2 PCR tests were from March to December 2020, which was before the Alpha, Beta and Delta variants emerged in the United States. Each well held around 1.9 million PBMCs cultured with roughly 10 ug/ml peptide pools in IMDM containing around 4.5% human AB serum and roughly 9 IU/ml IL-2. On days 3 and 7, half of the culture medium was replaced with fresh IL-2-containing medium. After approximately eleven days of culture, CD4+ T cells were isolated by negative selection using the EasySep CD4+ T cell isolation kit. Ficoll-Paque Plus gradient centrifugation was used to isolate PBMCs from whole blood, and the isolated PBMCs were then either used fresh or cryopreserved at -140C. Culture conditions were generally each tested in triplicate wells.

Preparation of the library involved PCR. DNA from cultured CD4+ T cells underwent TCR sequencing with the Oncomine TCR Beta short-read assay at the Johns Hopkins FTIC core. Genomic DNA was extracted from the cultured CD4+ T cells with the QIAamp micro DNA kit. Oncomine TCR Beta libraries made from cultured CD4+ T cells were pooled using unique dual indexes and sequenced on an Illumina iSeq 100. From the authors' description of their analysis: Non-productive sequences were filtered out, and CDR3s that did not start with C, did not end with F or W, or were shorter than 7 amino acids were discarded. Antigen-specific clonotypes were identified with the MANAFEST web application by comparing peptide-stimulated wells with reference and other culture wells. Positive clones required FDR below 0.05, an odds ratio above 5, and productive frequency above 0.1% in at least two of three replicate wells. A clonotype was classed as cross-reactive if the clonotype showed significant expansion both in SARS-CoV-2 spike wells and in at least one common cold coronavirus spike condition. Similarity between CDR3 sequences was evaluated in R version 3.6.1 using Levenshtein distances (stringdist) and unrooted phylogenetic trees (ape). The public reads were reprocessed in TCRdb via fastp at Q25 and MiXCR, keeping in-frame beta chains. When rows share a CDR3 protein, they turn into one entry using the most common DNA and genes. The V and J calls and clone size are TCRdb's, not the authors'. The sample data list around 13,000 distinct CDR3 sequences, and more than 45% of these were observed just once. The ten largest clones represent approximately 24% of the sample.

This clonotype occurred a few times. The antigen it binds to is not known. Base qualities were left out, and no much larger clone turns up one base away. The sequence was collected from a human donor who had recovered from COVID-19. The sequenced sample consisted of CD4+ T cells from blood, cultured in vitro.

The base sequence is TGTGCCAGCAGCTTTTTAAGGGCAGTCTCCTACGAGCAGTACTTC. Protein translation: CASSFLRAVSYEQYF. The V and J genes are TRBV7-2 and TRBJ2-7; no D segment can be confidently identified. Between the V and J ends, shortened by 3 bases and 0 bases respectively, the junction contains 12 bases. The cysteine opens and the phenylalanine closes a CDR3 of 15 amino acids. The entry retains the CDR3 DNA only, 45 bases that are in frame from base 1. CDR1 and CDR2, looked up from the germline V gene, are SGHTA and FQGNSA.